This TCR beta chain came from a study of cytomegalovirus exposure and HLA in healthy donors. The PCR ran on 60 Vbeta and 13 Jbeta primers. Profiling relied on immunoSEQ multiplex PCR, and the TCRdb table lists in-frame clones only, not all of them. The top ten clones hold about 2.5% of a sample with approximately 180,000 clones, under 80% of them seen once. The germline V gene encodes CDR1 MGHRA and CDR2 YSYEKL. The CDR3 loop spans 15 amino acids. V was cut by 4 bases and J by 7 bases, with 20 bases left in between. Sequenced input: PBMCs. The sequence derives from a human donor in good health. The chain employs TRBV4-1 and TRBJ2-7, with D possibly TRBD2 on 7 matching bases. The CDR3 nucleotides read TGCGCCAGCAGCCTAGCTGGCGGGGGCCTAAGGGAGCAGTACTTC. Residues: CASSLAGGGLREQYF.